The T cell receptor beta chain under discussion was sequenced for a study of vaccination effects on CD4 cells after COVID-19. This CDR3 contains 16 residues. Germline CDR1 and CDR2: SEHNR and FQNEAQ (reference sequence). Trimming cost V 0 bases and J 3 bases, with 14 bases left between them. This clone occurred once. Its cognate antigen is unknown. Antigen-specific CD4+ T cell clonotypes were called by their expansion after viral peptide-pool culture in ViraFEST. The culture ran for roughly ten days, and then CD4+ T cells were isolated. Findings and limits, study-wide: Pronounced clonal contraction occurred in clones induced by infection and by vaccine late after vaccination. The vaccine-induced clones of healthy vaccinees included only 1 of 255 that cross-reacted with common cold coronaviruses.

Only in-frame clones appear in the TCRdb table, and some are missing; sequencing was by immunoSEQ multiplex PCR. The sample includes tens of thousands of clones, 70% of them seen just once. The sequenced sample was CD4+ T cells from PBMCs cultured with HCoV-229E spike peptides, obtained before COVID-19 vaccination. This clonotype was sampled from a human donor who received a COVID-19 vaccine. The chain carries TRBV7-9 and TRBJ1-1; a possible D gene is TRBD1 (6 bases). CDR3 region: CASSLAAGARDTEAFF. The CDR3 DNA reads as TGTGCCAGCAGCTTAGCCGCGGGGGCGCGGGACACTGAAGCTTTCTTT.